Included here is one T cell receptor (beta chain) sequence, with context. The target antigen is unknown. The analysis combined second doses at about 4 or about 12 weeks. Some clones are missing from TCRdb's copy, which holds only in-frame ones; the method was immunoSEQ multiplex PCR. This table holds about 150,000 clones, around 90% found once. This sample is drawn from a study of T cell responses to AZD1222 COVID-19 vaccine. V was pared by 2 bases and J by 1 base, with 8 bases between. Looked up from germline, CDR1 is KGHSH and CDR2 is LQKENI. The CDR3 totals 15 residues. Study conclusions and caveats: Repertoire samples came only from after the peak T cell response. Spike-specific TCR breadth and depth were elevated following two AZD1222 doses.

The clonotype was recovered from an adult who received the AZD1222 COVID-19 vaccine. This rearrangement joins TRBV18 to TRBJ2-2, with D perhaps TRBD1 (6 bases). The specimen was peripheral blood, collected 28 days after the second AZD1222 dose. The CDR3 DNA sequence: TGTGCCAGCTCACCAGTACAGGGGAACACCGGGGAGCTGTTTTTT. This translates into CASSPVQGNTGELFF.